This T cell receptor (beta chain) was recovered during a study of T cell responses to AZD1222 COVID-19 vaccine. This CDR3 comprises 15 residues. CDR1 and CDR2 (germline): MDHEN, SYDVKM. Trimming stripped 5 bases from V and 4 bases from J, with 17 bases between. Whole-study findings and limits: Spike-specific TCR breadth and depth rose after two AZD1222 doses. Donors were mostly white British, more females; clonal diversity possibly underestimated.

Sequencing used immunoSEQ multiplex PCR; TCRdb keeps in-frame clones, though not all of them. The sample includes 100,000 to 150,000 clones, about 89% of them seen just once. With respect to this clone: Its cognate antigen is unknown.

Sample: peripheral blood, taken on day 0 of AZD1222 vaccination. This clonotype was sampled from an adult in good health. The chain has TRBV28 and TRBJ2-5, with a tentative D call TRBD2 (6 bases). This chain's CDR3 is CASSNSGEGLETQYF. Here the CDR3 DNA reads TGTGCCAGCAGTAACTCGGGGGAAGGGTTAGAGACCCAGTACTTC.